What follows describes a single T cell receptor beta chain. The sample originates from a study of blood T cell repertoires in COVID-19. Study context: Whether acute or convalescent, the COVID-19 samples came from the United States, Italy and Spain. T cells, B-cell-depleted T cells, or PBMCs supplied cDNA or gDNA.

Per the original methods: Estimation of nucleated cell counts was performed using reference gene primer amplification. Some clones are missing from TCRdb's copy, which holds only in-frame ones; the method was immunoSEQ multiplex PCR. V and J calls and clone size are as listed in that table; D and trimming were resolved from the DNA. The data show 210,000 or so clones, about nine tenths seen once. The clonotype was recovered from a woman aged 60-75 years with acute or convalescent COVID-19. Sequenced: peripheral blood.

DNA of the CDR3: TGTGCCTGGGAGACAGCCCCAACTAATGAAAAACTGTTTTTT. This codes for CAWETAPTNEKLFF. V is TRBV30 and J is TRBJ1-4, with a possible D match to TRBD1 (5 bases). Between the trimmed V and J ends, which lost 5 bases and 0 bases, there was a span of 10 bases. The CDR3 is made up of 14 amino acids. In germline, CDR1 is GTSNPN, CDR2 SVGIG (reference sequence).